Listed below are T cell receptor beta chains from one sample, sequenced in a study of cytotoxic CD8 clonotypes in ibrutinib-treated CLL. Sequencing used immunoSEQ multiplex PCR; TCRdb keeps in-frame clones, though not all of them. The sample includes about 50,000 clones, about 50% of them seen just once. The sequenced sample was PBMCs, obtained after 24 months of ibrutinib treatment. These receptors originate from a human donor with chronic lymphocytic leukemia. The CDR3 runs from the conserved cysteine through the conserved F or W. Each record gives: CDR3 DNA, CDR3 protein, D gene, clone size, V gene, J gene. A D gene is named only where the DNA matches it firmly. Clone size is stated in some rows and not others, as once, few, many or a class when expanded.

CDR3nt: TGTGCCAGCAGCACTCCCCCCACAGGGGTCTATGGCTACACCTTC
CDR3aa: CASSTPPTGVYGYTF
d_gene: TRBD1
abundance: once
v_gene: TRBV11-3
j_gene: TRBJ1-2

CDR3nt: TGTGCCAGCAGCTCCGGTTGGTCTTATAGCAATCAGCCCCAGCATTTT
CDR3aa: CASSSGWSYSNQPQHF
d_gene: -
abundance: -
v_gene: TRBV7-8
j_gene: TRBJ1-5

CDR3nt: TGCGCCAGCAGCACCCAGGGTCCAGCAATGAACACTGAAGCTTTCTTT
CDR3aa: CASSTQGPAMNTEAFF
d_gene: -
abundance: few
v_gene: TRBV5-1
j_gene: TRBJ1-1

CDR3nt: TGTGCCAGCAGCGTAGGGTCAATAGAGGGGTTCCAAGAGACCCAGTACTTC
CDR3aa: CASSVGSIEGFQETQYF
d_gene: -
abundance: -
v_gene: TRBV9
j_gene: TRBJ2-5

CDR3nt: TGCAGCGTTGAAAGACAAGGGACTAGCCCCCTGTACAATGAGCAGTTCTTC
CDR3aa: CSVERQGTSPLYNEQFF
d_gene: TRBD2
abundance: once
v_gene: TRBV29-1
j_gene: TRBJ2-1

CDR3nt: TGTGCCAGCAGCCCCGGGACAAACATTCAGTACTTC
CDR3aa: CASSPGTNIQYF
d_gene: -
abundance: -
v_gene: TRBV11-2
j_gene: TRBJ2-4

CDR3nt: TGTGCCAGCAGCTTGGCCATATGGACAGGGCCAATCGACGAGCAGTACTTC
CDR3aa: CASSLAIWTGPIDEQYF
d_gene: TRBD1
abundance: -
v_gene: TRBV5-8
j_gene: TRBJ2-7

CDR3nt: TGTGCCAGCAGCGTAGGGGTAGGCGGTAATTCACCCCTCCACTTT
CDR3aa: CASSVGVGGNSPLHF
d_gene: -
abundance: few
v_gene: TRBV9
j_gene: TRBJ1-6

CDR3nt: TGTGCCAGCAGCTTAGCCGGGACAGGGGGTGAAGCTTTCTTT
CDR3aa: CASSLAGTGGEAFF
d_gene: TRBD1
abundance: -
v_gene: TRBV5-6
j_gene: TRBJ1-1

CDR3nt: TGTGCCAGCAGCAAACGGCTCACGGACTCCTATAATTCACCCCTCCACTTT
CDR3aa: CASSKRLTDSYNSPLHF
d_gene: -
abundance: many
v_gene: TRBV21-1
j_gene: TRBJ1-6

CDR3nt: TGTGCCAGCAGTGAAGCGGGAGGGAACTATGGCTACACCTTC
CDR3aa: CASSEAGGNYGYTF
d_gene: -
abundance: many
v_gene: TRBV2
j_gene: TRBJ1-2

CDR3nt: TGTGCCAGTAGTCCCCAGCCCGAATTTGAAGCTTTCTTT
CDR3aa: CASSPQPEFEAFF
d_gene: -
abundance: -
v_gene: TRBV19
j_gene: TRBJ1-1

CDR3nt: TGCAGCGTTGGAACGGGGGGCGGAAACACCATATATTTT
CDR3aa: CSVGTGGGNTIYF
d_gene: -
abundance: -
v_gene: TRBV29-1
j_gene: TRBJ1-3

CDR3nt: TGTGCCAGCTCTCCGGGGTCGCCCCTCCACTTT
CDR3aa: CASSPGSPLHF
d_gene: -
abundance: -
v_gene: TRBV6-6
j_gene: TRBJ1-6

CDR3nt: TGTGCCAGCAGCTTGGAGCGGGCTGGGGCCAACGTCCTGACTTTC
CDR3aa: CASSLERAGANVLTF
d_gene: -
abundance: few
v_gene: TRBV11-2
j_gene: TRBJ2-6

CDR3nt: TGTGCCAGCAGTCAGATGGGCGGGGGGTACAATGAGCAGTTCTTC
CDR3aa: CASSQMGGGYNEQFF
d_gene: TRBD2
abundance: -
v_gene: TRBV6-1
j_gene: TRBJ2-1

CDR3nt: TGTGCCAGCAGCTCGGGACGGATCTCTGGAAACACCATATATTTT
CDR3aa: CASSSGRISGNTIYF
d_gene: -
abundance: -
v_gene: TRBV7-2
j_gene: TRBJ1-3

CDR3nt: TGTGCCAGTAGGTATGGGGACTATTCTTCCAATGAGCAGTTCTTC
CDR3aa: CASRYGDYSSNEQFF
d_gene: TRBD2
abundance: few
v_gene: TRBV19
j_gene: TRBJ2-1

CDR3nt: TGTGCCAGCAGTTACGTCGAGGGGGGCATTCAGTACTTC
CDR3aa: CASSYVEGGIQYF
d_gene: -
abundance: -
v_gene: TRBV6-5
j_gene: TRBJ2-4

CDR3nt: TGTGCCAGCAGCTTATTTCCACGGAACGCCTCCTACGAGCAGTACTTC
CDR3aa: CASSLFPRNASYEQYF
d_gene: -
abundance: few
v_gene: TRBV11-2
j_gene: TRBJ2-7

CDR3nt: TGTGCCATCAGTGAATCGCAAGAGACCCAGTACTTC
CDR3aa: CAISESQETQYF
d_gene: -
abundance: -
v_gene: TRBV10-3
j_gene: TRBJ2-5

CDR3nt: TGTGCCAGCAGTTATCCCCCCGGGACTAGCGGGGGGGCCGGAGAGACCCAGTACTTC
CDR3aa: CASSYPPGTSGGAGETQYF
d_gene: TRBD2
abundance: few
v_gene: TRBV28
j_gene: TRBJ2-5

CDR3nt: TGTGCCACTTGGGATCGGGGTCGGTACGAGCAGTACTTC
CDR3aa: CATWDRGRYEQYF
d_gene: -
abundance: -
v_gene: TRBV2
j_gene: TRBJ2-7

CDR3nt: TGTGCCAGCAGTGAAAGGTCGGGCTTCTACACCTTC
CDR3aa: CASSERSGFYTF
d_gene: -
abundance: -
v_gene: TRBV2
j_gene: TRBJ1-2

CDR3nt: TGTGCCAGCAGCTTAGGGTCGGGGAGCAATCAGCCCCAGCATTTT
CDR3aa: CASSLGSGSNQPQHF
d_gene: -
abundance: -
v_gene: TRBV7-9
j_gene: TRBJ1-5

CDR3nt: TGCGCCAGCAGCTTGTGGGGGGCCACTGAAGCTTTCTTT
CDR3aa: CASSLWGATEAFF
d_gene: -
abundance: -
v_gene: TRBV5-1
j_gene: TRBJ1-1

CDR3nt: TGTGCCAGCAGCTCACCTAATAGTAATGAGCAGTTCTTC
CDR3aa: CASSSPNSNEQFF
d_gene: -
abundance: few
v_gene: TRBV6-5
j_gene: TRBJ2-1

CDR3nt: TGTGCCAGCAGTTACGCACAGACCTTCACCGGGGAGCTGTTTTTT
CDR3aa: CASSYAQTFTGELFF
d_gene: -
abundance: -
v_gene: TRBV6-5
j_gene: TRBJ2-2

CDR3nt: TGCGCCAGCAGCCCGTTGAACTCTGGGGCCAACGTCCTGACTTTC
CDR3aa: CASSPLNSGANVLTF
d_gene: -
abundance: -
v_gene: TRBV4-1
j_gene: TRBJ2-6

CDR3nt: TGCAGCGCAGCTCCGACAGGGAACACCGGGGAGCTGTTTTTT
CDR3aa: CSAAPTGNTGELFF
d_gene: -
abundance: few
v_gene: TRBV29-1
j_gene: TRBJ2-2

CDR3nt: TGTGCCAGCAGTGTCGGACGCACAGATACGCAGTATTTT
CDR3aa: CASSVGRTDTQYF
d_gene: -
abundance: -
v_gene: TRBV2
j_gene: TRBJ2-3

CDR3nt: TGTGCCAGCAGTTTGGAAGTGGGCGGGGGAGCCTTGGTTACCCAGTACTTC
CDR3aa: CASSLEVGGGALVTQYF
d_gene: TRBD2
abundance: -
v_gene: TRBV5-6
j_gene: TRBJ2-5

CDR3nt: TGTGCCAGCAGCGTAGGGCTAGTACAAGAGACCCAGTACTTC
CDR3aa: CASSVGLVQETQYF
d_gene: -
abundance: -
v_gene: TRBV9
j_gene: TRBJ2-5

CDR3nt: TGTGCCAGCATCGGCGGGGGAAACAATCAGCCCCAGCATTTT
CDR3aa: CASIGGGNNQPQHF
d_gene: -
abundance: -
v_gene: TRBV6-1
j_gene: TRBJ1-5

CDR3nt: TGTGCCAGCAGCCCCGGGGGGGGTAACAATCAGCCCCAGCATTTT
CDR3aa: CASSPGGGNNQPQHF
d_gene: -
abundance: medium-sized
v_gene: TRBV7-9
j_gene: TRBJ1-5

CDR3nt: TGCAGCGTTGCCACAGGGGTCGAGACCCAGTACTTC
CDR3aa: CSVATGVETQYF
d_gene: TRBD1
abundance: -
v_gene: TRBV29-1
j_gene: TRBJ2-5

CDR3nt: TGTGCCAGCAAGATAGGGGGTCTCTCCTACGAGCAGTACTTC
CDR3aa: CASKIGGLSYEQYF
d_gene: -
abundance: -
v_gene: TRBV2
j_gene: TRBJ2-7

CDR3nt: TGTGCCAGCAGCGTAGCGTGGCTCGGACGCCATGAGCAGTTCTTC
CDR3aa: CASSVAWLGRHEQFF
d_gene: -
abundance: -
v_gene: TRBV9
j_gene: TRBJ2-1

CDR3nt: TGTGCCAGCAGCTTAGGTGGGGTTTCTAATTCACCCCTCCACTTT
CDR3aa: CASSLGGVSNSPLHF
d_gene: -
abundance: few
v_gene: TRBV11-2
j_gene: TRBJ1-6

CDR3nt: TGTGCCAGCAGTTATTGGGCCCAGCCTACAGATACGCAGTATTTT
CDR3aa: CASSYWAQPTDTQYF
d_gene: -
abundance: -
v_gene: TRBV6-9
j_gene: TRBJ2-3

CDR3nt: TGTGCCAGCAGTTCATCGTACGAGCAGTACTTC
CDR3aa: CASSSSYEQYF
d_gene: -
abundance: -
v_gene: TRBV28
j_gene: TRBJ2-7

CDR3nt: TGCAGCGTTGTATCCCGAGGAACTGAAGCTTTCTTT
CDR3aa: CSVVSRGTEAFF
d_gene: -
abundance: -
v_gene: TRBV29-1
j_gene: TRBJ1-1

CDR3nt: TGTGCCAGCAGCAAGGGGGGGAGGAATGAGCAGTTCTTC
CDR3aa: CASSKGGRNEQFF
d_gene: -
abundance: -
v_gene: TRBV21-1
j_gene: TRBJ2-1

CDR3nt: TGTGCCAGAGCGGGACTAGCCACAGATACGCAGTATTTT
CDR3aa: CARAGLATDTQYF
d_gene: TRBD2
abundance: -
v_gene: TRBV2
j_gene: TRBJ2-3

CDR3nt: TGCAGCGTCACACGGACAGGGGGCTCCGAGACCCAGTACTTC
CDR3aa: CSVTRTGGSETQYF
d_gene: TRBD1
abundance: -
v_gene: TRBV29-1
j_gene: TRBJ2-5

CDR3nt: TGTGCCAGCATGCGGGCCTACAATGAGCAGTTCTTC
CDR3aa: CASMRAYNEQFF
d_gene: -
abundance: once
v_gene: TRBV6-1
j_gene: TRBJ2-1

CDR3nt: TGTGCCAGCAGTTCGGAGCGGTCGAGGAATAATTCACCCCTCCACTTT
CDR3aa: CASSSERSRNNSPLHF
d_gene: -
abundance: -
v_gene: TRBV6-5
j_gene: TRBJ1-6

CDR3nt: TGTGCCAGCAGCTTAGCCAGGGGACTTAATCAGCCCCAGCATTTT
CDR3aa: CASSLARGLNQPQHF
d_gene: -
abundance: -
v_gene: TRBV7-8
j_gene: TRBJ1-5

CDR3nt: TGCGCCAGCAGTGAGGGGTGGACAGGGAGTGAGAATGAGCAGTTCTTC
CDR3aa: CASSEGWTGSENEQFF
d_gene: TRBD1
abundance: -
v_gene: TRBV10-2
j_gene: TRBJ2-1

CDR3nt: TGTGCCAGCAGCTCCCAGGACAGGGTTGGCTACACCTTC
CDR3aa: CASSSQDRVGYTF
d_gene: TRBD1
abundance: few
v_gene: TRBV5-4
j_gene: TRBJ1-2

CDR3nt: TGTGCCAGCAGTTACTTAAACATTCAGTACTTC
CDR3aa: CASSYLNIQYF
d_gene: -
abundance: -
v_gene: TRBV6-6
j_gene: TRBJ2-4

CDR3nt: TGCGCCAGCAGCTTGACCGGGACAGGGACCTACGAGCAGTACTTC
CDR3aa: CASSLTGTGTYEQYF
d_gene: TRBD1
abundance: -
v_gene: TRBV5-1
j_gene: TRBJ2-7

CDR3nt: TGTGCCAGCAGCTCCCGAAACGGTCACACTGAAGCTTTCTTT
CDR3aa: CASSSRNGHTEAFF
d_gene: -
abundance: -
v_gene: TRBV13
j_gene: TRBJ1-1

CDR3nt: TGTGCCAGCAGCCAAGGGCAGGGATATGGCTACACCTTC
CDR3aa: CASSQGQGYGYTF
d_gene: -
abundance: few
v_gene: TRBV14
j_gene: TRBJ1-2

CDR3nt: TGCGCCAGCAGCTTGGCCAGGGAGAAAGAGACCCAGTACTTC
CDR3aa: CASSLAREKETQYF
d_gene: -
abundance: -
v_gene: TRBV5-1
j_gene: TRBJ2-5

CDR3nt: TGTGCCAGCAGCTTAGGGCCCGGGACGGCCTACGAGCAGTACTTC
CDR3aa: CASSLGPGTAYEQYF
d_gene: -
abundance: -
v_gene: TRBV11-2
j_gene: TRBJ2-7

CDR3nt: TGTGCCAGCAGCCAAGATATGCTAGCGGGGGCATACAATGAGCAGTTCTTC
CDR3aa: CASSQDMLAGAYNEQFF
d_gene: TRBD2
abundance: -
v_gene: TRBV4-2
j_gene: TRBJ2-1

CDR3nt: TGTGCCAGCAGCTTGACACAATTCTACGAGCAGTACTTC
CDR3aa: CASSLTQFYEQYF
d_gene: -
abundance: -
v_gene: TRBV5-6
j_gene: TRBJ2-7

CDR3nt: TGTGCCTCTCGGGACAGCTATAATTCACCCCTCCACTTT
CDR3aa: CASRDSYNSPLHF
d_gene: TRBD1
abundance: -
v_gene: TRBV4-2
j_gene: TRBJ1-6

CDR3nt: TGCGCCAGCAGCCGACCCCAAGTAGCGGGGGCCGGTGGGGAGACCCAGTACTTC
CDR3aa: CASSRPQVAGAGGETQYF
d_gene: TRBD2
abundance: -
v_gene: TRBV5-1
j_gene: TRBJ2-5